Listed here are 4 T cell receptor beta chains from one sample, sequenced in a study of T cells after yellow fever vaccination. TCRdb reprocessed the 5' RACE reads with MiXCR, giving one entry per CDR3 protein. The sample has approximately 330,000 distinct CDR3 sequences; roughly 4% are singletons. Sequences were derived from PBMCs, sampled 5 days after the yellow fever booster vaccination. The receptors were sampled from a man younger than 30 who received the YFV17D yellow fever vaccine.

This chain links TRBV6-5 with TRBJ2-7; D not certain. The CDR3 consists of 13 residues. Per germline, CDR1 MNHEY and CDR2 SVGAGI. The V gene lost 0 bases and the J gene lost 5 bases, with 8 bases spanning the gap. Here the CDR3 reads CASSYSSRDEQYF. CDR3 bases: TGTGCCAGCAGTTACTCGAGCCGAGACGAGCAGTACTTC.

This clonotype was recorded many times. The CDR3 nucleotides read TGTGCCAGCAGCCAAGGCTTTGGGTCTCGAGAGACCCAGTACTTC. It encodes CASSQGFGSRETQYF. The J gene is TRBJ2-5, the V gene TRBV3-1; no clear D gene. CDR3 length equals 15 residues. V lost 1 base, J lost 4 bases, and 13 bases lay in between. Germline CDR1 is LGHDT and CDR2 is YNNKEL (reference sequence).

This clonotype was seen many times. The CDR3 DNA reads as TGTGCCAGCAGCTCCGTTTGGACTAGTCTCTCCTACGAGCAGTACTTC. Translation gives CASSSVWTSLSYEQYF. The V call is TRBV11-2, the J call TRBJ2-7, with TRBD2 matching over 7 bases. The CDR3 has 16 amino acids. Unmatched junction bases numbered 9, after V lost 4 bases and J lost 0 bases. CDR1 is SGHAT and CDR2 is FQNNGV in the germline V gene.

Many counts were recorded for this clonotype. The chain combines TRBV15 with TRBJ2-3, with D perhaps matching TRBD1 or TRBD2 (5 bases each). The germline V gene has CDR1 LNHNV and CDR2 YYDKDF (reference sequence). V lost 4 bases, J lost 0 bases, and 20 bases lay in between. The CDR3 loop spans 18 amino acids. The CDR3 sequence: CATSTSGTGTTSTDTQYF. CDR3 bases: TGTGCCACCAGCACATCCGGGACCGGCACTACTAGCACAGATACGCAGTATTTT.